A single sample is the source of the 24 T cell receptor beta chains below, sequenced in a study of T cell repertoires in cytomegalovirus infection. TCRdb redid the calling of the reads with MiXCR, one entry per CDR3 protein. This sample yields about 920,000 distinct CDR3 sequences, of which about 33% are seen a single time; about an eighth belongs to the top ten. The antigens of these receptors remain unknown. Sequences were derived from cultured CD8+ T cells from PBMCs, sampled from culture after CMV antigen stimulation. The receptors shown here come from a human donor in good health (CMV status not recorded). Some clones in this sample may be carry-over from other donors' samples.

This clonotype appeared many times. This chain links TRBV5-6 with TRBJ1-6; D is undetermined. CDR1 and CDR2 (germline): SGHDT, YYEEEE. The CDR3 runs to 12 residues. Trimming took 3 bases from V and 9 from J, leaving 7 bases between them. The CDR3: CASSSLGSPLHF. The CDR3 region has the DNA TGTGCCAGCAGCTCCCTTGGTTCACCCCTCCACTTT.

This rearrangement joins TRBV7-9 to TRBJ2-5; 9 bases fit TRBD1. CDR3 length: 15 amino acids. J gave up 4 bases and V 2 bases, and 5 bases lay outside the gene matches. CDR1 is SEHNR, CDR2 FQNEAQ, per germline (reference sequence). Here the CDR3 reads CASSLNRGLGETQYF. The CDR3 nucleotides are TGTGCCAGCAGCTTAAACAGGGGGCTAGGAGAGACCCAGTACTTC.

This clonotype was counted a single time. The chain is built from TRBV27 and TRBJ2-7, with 7 bases matching TRBD2. The germline V gene has CDR1 MNHEY and CDR2 SMNVEV (reference sequence). CDR3 size: 16 residues. V lost 1 base to trimming and J lost 0 bases; unmatched junction nucleotides: 6. CDR3 amino acids: CASSLYGGTSSYEQYF. The CDR3 DNA is TGTGCCAGCAGTTTATACGGGGGGACCAGCTCCTACGAGCAGTACTTC.

The J gene is TRBJ2-7, the V gene TRBV12-3 or TRBV12-4, with 8 bases identical to TRBD2. Trimming cost V 7 bases and J 6 bases; bases outside gene matches: 5. CDR3 length: 12 amino acids. CDR3 amino acids: CASTWGTSEQYF. The CDR3 DNA is TGTGCCAGCACCTGGGGGACTAGCGAGCAGTACTTC.

Regarding this clonotype: The junction and the germline gene differ at one end; a read error may be behind it. The chain combines TRBV7-6 with TRBJ1-1; D unclear. The CDR3 spans 13 residues. Germline V lookup: CDR1 SGHVS, CDR2 FNYEAQ. CDR3 residues: CASSLDQNTDAFF. The CDR3 nucleotides are TGTGCCAGCAGCTTAGACCAAAACACTGATGCTTTCTTT.

Only a few counts were recorded for this clonotype. The CDR3 here is CASSLADPIDNEQFF. In DNA form, the CDR3 reads TGTGCCAGCAGCTTGGCCGACCCGATAGACAATGAGCAGTTCTTC. The chain uses TRBV5-4 and TRBJ2-1; D is undetermined. With 0 bases removed from V and 5 bases from J, the gap between germline ends came to 12 bases. The CDR3 totals 15 residues. Germline V gene sequence: CDR1 SGHNT, CDR2 YYREEE (reference sequence).

The chain joins TRBV12-3 or TRBV12-4 to TRBJ1-5; D is possibly TRBD1 (5 bases). The CDR3 spans 15 residues. Trimming pared 1 base from V and 1 base from J, leaving 8 bases between. This CDR3 reads CASSLETVSNQPQHF. CDR3 in DNA: TGTGCCAGCAGTTTAGAGACAGTGAGCAATCAGCCCCAGCATTTT.

This clonotype was picked up a small number of times. The chain employs TRBV5-6 and TRBJ2-7; D is perhaps TRBD2 (5 bases). The CDR3 is 13 residues long. With 4 bases removed from V and 5 bases from J, the gap between germline ends came to 13 bases. Per germline, CDR1 SGHDT and CDR2 YYEEEE. CDR3 in DNA: TGTGCCAGCAGCCCTACGAGGGTGCACGAGCAGTACTTC. Protein sequence: CASSPTRVHEQYF. Combining the CDR3 with reference TRBV5-6 and TRBJ2-7 gives the whole variable domain DAGVTQSPTHLIKTRGQQVTLRCSPKSGHDTVSWYQQALGQGPQFIFQYYEEEERQRGNFPDRFSGHQFPNYSSELNVNALLLGDSALYLCASSPTRVHEQYFGPGTRLTVT.

The chain combines TRBV9 with TRBJ2-3; TRBD2 is a possible D gene (5 bases). CDR3 length: 18 residues. Germline V CDR1 and CDR2: SGDLS, YYNGEE. Deletions cut 0 bases from V and 5 bases from J, with 22 bases between. The DNA for the CDR3 is TGTGCCAGCAGCGTAGGGCATCCGCGCGCCCCGGGAAAAGATACGCAGTATTTT. Translation gives CASSVGHPRAPGKDTQYF.

This clonotype was counted only a few times. The chain combines TRBV11-2 with TRBJ2-7; a possible D gene is TRBD2 (7 bases). V shed 0 bases and J shed 4 bases, with 16 bases lying between them. The CDR3 is made up of 16 amino acids. Germline CDR1 is SGHAT and CDR2 is FQNNGV. The CDR3 loop reads CASSLDMWGGAYEQYV. In DNA form, the CDR3 reads TGTGCCAGCAGCTTAGATATGTGGGGGGGCGCGTACGAGCAGTACGTC.

This sequence joins TRBV9 and TRBJ2-3; D gene unclear. The CDR3 spans 15 residues. The germline V and J ends were trimmed by 4 bases and 4 bases, with 16 bases remaining between them. CDR1 is SGDLS and CDR2 is YYNGEE in the germline V gene. CDR3 residues: CASSLTLAGADTQYF. CDR3 sequence (DNA): TGTGCCAGCAGCCTTACCCTGGCCGGCGCAGATACGCAGTATTTT.

The chain links TRBV19 to TRBJ1-5; D not certain. This CDR3 has 14 residues. V shed 6 bases and J shed 9 bases, with 18 bases lying between them. Germline V gives CDR1 LNHDA, CDR2 SQIVND (reference sequence). The CDR3 is CASRGGSLVLPQHF. For the CDR3, the DNA is TGTGCCAGTAGGGGCGGGAGCCTCGTTCTGCCCCAGCATTTT.

The chain links TRBV4-1 to TRBJ1-6, with D possibly matching TRBD1 (5 bases). The CDR3 totals 15 residues. Trimming took 0 bases from V and 9 from J, leaving 12 bases between them. Germline lookup yields CDR1 MGHRA and CDR2 YSYEKL. The CDR3 DNA reads as TGCGCCAGCAGCCAAGATGGGATGGGGGTTTCACCCCTCCACTTT. Protein product: CASSQDGMGVSPLHF.

Details on this clonotype: This clone may be a read error of a much larger clone one base away. In DNA form, the CDR3 reads TGTGCCAGCAGTTCCCCATTACAAGCTGGGAACACCGTATATTTT. Protein product: CASSSPLQAGNTVYF. The chain uses TRBV12-3 or TRBV12-4 and TRBJ1-3; D not certain. CDR3 length: 15 amino acids.

In this sample, this clonotype turned up a few times. Written as DNA, the CDR3 is TGTGCCAGCAGCTTCGGTGGGGGGGATACAGAGACCCAGTACTTC. Encoded protein: CASSFGGGDTETQYF. The chain employs TRBV5-6 and TRBJ2-5; 7 bases are a match to TRBD2. The CDR3 sequence is 15 residues long. Losses at the gene ends were 2 bases for V and 4 bases for J; bases not matched to a gene: 8. Germline CDR1 and CDR2: SGHDT and YYEEEE.

The chain is built from TRBV12-3 or TRBV12-4 and TRBJ1-5; D gene uncertain. The CDR3 is made up of 15 amino acids. The V and J ends lost 6 bases and 7 bases respectively, with 19 bases between them. This CDR3 reads CASSPSLRSYQPQHF. The CDR3, as DNA: TGTGCCAGCAGCCCAAGTTTGCGTTCCTACCAGCCCCAGCATTTT.

This clonotype has just a few counts. V gene TRBV7-6 combines with J gene TRBJ2-5; the D is unclear. The V end lost 5 bases, the J end lost 2 bases, and 15 bases lay between the germline ends. The germline V gene has CDR1 SGHVS and CDR2 FNYEAQ. The CDR3 is made up of 15 amino acids. CDR3 DNA sequence: TGTGCCAGCAGCCCCCTTGCAGGAGAACAAGAGACCCAGTACTTC. Translated: CASSPLAGEQETQYF.

The chain combines TRBV4-1 with TRBJ1-1, with TRBD1 matching over 8 bases. Trimming cost V 4 bases and J 1 base; bases outside gene matches: 5. The germline V gene encodes CDR1 MGHRA and CDR2 YSYEKL. The CDR3 length is 15 residues. The CDR3 nucleotides read TGCGCCAGCAGCCTTCAGACAGGGGCGAACACTGAAGCTTTCTTT. This gives the protein CASSLQTGANTEAFF.

The chain couples TRBV18 to TRBJ1-1; 10 nucleotides match TRBD1. The CDR3 is made up of 16 amino acids. Germline values: CDR1 KGHSH, CDR2 LQKENI. The trim removed 4 bases at V and 0 bases at J, leaving 5 bases unmatched. The CDR3 loop is CASSLGQGDMNTEAFF. The CDR3 DNA follows: TGTGCCAGCTCACTTGGACAGGGGGACATGAACACTGAAGCTTTCTTT.

CDR3: CASSPWGGGGSYEQYF. As DNA, the CDR3 is TGTGCCAGCAGTCCTTGGGGCGGGGGTGGTTCCTACGAGCAGTACTTC. The genes are TRBV7-6 and TRBJ2-7; 7 nucleotides agree with TRBD2. This CDR3 spans 16 amino acids. Germline V gene data show CDR1 as SGHVS and CDR2 as FNYEAQ. V was clipped by 6 bases and J by 1 base; unmatched bases: 12.

The chain couples TRBV27 to TRBJ1-4; D is perhaps TRBD1 (5 bases). Germline CDR1 MNHEY, CDR2 SMNVEV (reference sequence). V lost 3 bases to trimming and J lost 10 bases, with 15 bases between them. The CDR3 contains 14 residues. CDR3 loop: CASSFGTAGGKLFF. CDR3 nucleotides: TGTGCCAGCAGTTTCGGGACGGCCGGTGGAAAACTGTTTTTT.

In this sample, this clonotype turned up a few times. The chain joins TRBV7-4 to TRBJ1-3, with D maybe TRBD1 (6 bases). The CDR3 is made up of 15 amino acids. The ends were cut back, 6 bases at V and 0 bases at J, with 12 bases in the middle. Germline CDR1 and CDR2: SGHVT and SQSDAQ. The CDR3 spells CASRTGQHSGNTIYF. Written as DNA, the CDR3 is TGTGCCAGCAGAACGGGACAACACTCTGGAAACACCATATATTTT. Full variable domain (remainder filled in from reference TRBV7-4 and TRBJ1-3): GAGVSQSPRYKVAKRGRDVALRCDSISGHVTLYWYRQTLGQGSEVLTYSQSDAQRDKSGRPSGRFSAERPERSVSTLKIQRTEQGDSAVYLCASRTGQHSGNTIYFGEGSWLTVV.

V and J are TRBV7-9 and TRBJ2-3; TRBD1 aligns across 8 bases. Germline assignment: CDR1 SEHNR and CDR2 FQNEAQ (reference sequence). CDR3 length: 15 amino acids. J was trimmed by 11 bases and V by 5 bases; bases with no gene match: 15. CDR3 sequence reads: CASSRTDRGDYRQYF. The CDR3 DNA reads TGTGCCAGCAGCCGTACCGACAGGGGAGACTATAGGCAGTATTTT.

This clonotype was observed a handful of times. This chain joins TRBV5-4 and TRBJ1-1; D call uncertain. Trimming left V 3 bases short and J 6 bases short, with 12 bases between. The germline gives CDR1 SGHNT, CDR2 YYREEE (reference sequence). The CDR3 sequence is 13 residues long. For the CDR3, the DNA is TGTGCCAGCAGCTCCTTTCTTACCGCTGAAGCTTTCTTT. Protein sequence: CASSSFLTAEAFF.